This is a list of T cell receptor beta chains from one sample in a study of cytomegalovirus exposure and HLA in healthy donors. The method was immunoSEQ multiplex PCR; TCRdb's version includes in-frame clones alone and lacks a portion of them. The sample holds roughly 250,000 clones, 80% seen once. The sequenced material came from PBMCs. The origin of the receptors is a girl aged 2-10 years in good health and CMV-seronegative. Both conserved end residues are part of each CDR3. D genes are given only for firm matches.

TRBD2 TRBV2 CASSEGRGLAAVMVNEQFF
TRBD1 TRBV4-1 CASSQLQGARGYTF
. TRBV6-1 CASSELGHEPYEQYF
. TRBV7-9 CASSPQTWDNLDSGNTIYF
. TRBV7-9 CASSFPRGLIFF
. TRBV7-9 CASSADMRSAQHF
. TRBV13 CASSLRETQYF
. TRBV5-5 CASSSGTAPWNTEAFF
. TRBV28 CASSYFAFSRGPQHF
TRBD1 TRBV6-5 CASSFPGQGDYEQYF
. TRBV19 CASSIVRRGRVAKNIQYF
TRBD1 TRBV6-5 CASTPTGDYGYTF
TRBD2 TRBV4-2 CASSQEFSGGSYEQYF
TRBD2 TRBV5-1 CASSLGSGGYQETQYF
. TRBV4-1 CASSQERTGVNSPLHF
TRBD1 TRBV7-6 CASSLVGQGYNTEAFF
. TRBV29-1 CSATTGPSYEQYF
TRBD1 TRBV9 CASSEGGQGIGGYTF
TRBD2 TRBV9 CASSVGEGLWNEQFF
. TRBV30 CAWSVQGFGTEAFF
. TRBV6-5 CASSYMTGYNYGYTF
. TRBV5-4 CASSAQDTGELFF
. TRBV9 CASSGTGSGSNTEAFF
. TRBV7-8 CASSSTYTGELFF
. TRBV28 CASSYADTYREQYF
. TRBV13 CASSSSTSGSYGYTF
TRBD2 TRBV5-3 CARSRIAGRRQETQYF
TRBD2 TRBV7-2 CASSLGASGQYEQYF
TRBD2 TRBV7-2 CASSFPGLVFGEQFF
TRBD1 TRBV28 CASSLWGGTGFSGNTIYF
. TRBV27 CASSSTGPRGYTF
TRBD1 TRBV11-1 CASSPWTGRNSPLHF
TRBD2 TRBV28 CASTASGNLYEQYF
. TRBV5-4 CASSLGEHYGNSPLHF
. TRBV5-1 CASSYGQSTDTQYF